The 23 T cell receptor beta chains listed next were all sequenced from one sample in a study of OX40 agonist ivuxolimab in advanced cancers. This table comes from immunoSEQ multiplex PCR, and its TCRdb copy is limited to in-frame clones, with some not included. Of 50,000 to 75,000 clones listed, roughly 87% were seen once; the top ten hold 0.38%. The sample here was CD4+ or CD8+ T cells sorted from blood, taken in a trial of the OX40 agonist ivuxolimab. The source of these receptors is an adult with an advanced solid tumor such as melanoma, head and neck, liver or kidney cancer.

This clone was seen only once. V usage is TRBV19 and J usage is TRBJ2-7; D is perhaps TRBD1 or TRBD2 (5 bases each). V was shortened by 3 bases and J by 3 bases, with 15 bases between the two germline ends. CDR3 length: 15 amino acids. Germline CDR1 is LNHDA and CDR2 is SQIVND (reference sequence). As DNA, the CDR3 is TGTGCCAGTAGTATTAATCTTGAGGGGCTCTACGAGCAGTACTTC. Translating gives CASSINLEGLYEQYF.

The chain joins TRBV10-3 to TRBJ2-5; TRBD1 matches 8 bases. The CDR3 is 16 residues long. V was clipped by 3 bases and J by 2 bases; unmatched bases: 8. Germline CDR1 ENHRY, CDR2 SYGVKD. The CDR3 region is CAISELGQGGQETQYF. The CDR3 nucleotides read TGTGCCATCAGTGAACTCGGACAGGGAGGACAAGAGACCCAGTACTTC.

The chain employs TRBV5-1 and TRBJ2-2, with TRBD1 matching 11 bases. Unmatched junction bases numbered 9, after V lost 4 bases and J lost 1 base. This CDR3 is built from 18 residues. CDR1 and CDR2 from the germline V gene are SGHRS and YFSETQ. As DNA, the CDR3 is TGCGCCAGCAGCGTTCGCGCCGGGACAGGGGGGAACACCGGGGAGCTGTTTTTT. Residues: CASSVRAGTGGNTGELFF.

DNA for the CDR3: TGTGCCAGCAGCTTTAGATCGCTAGGACAGGGGGCCGCTGAAGCTTTCTTT. This encodes CASSFRSLGQGAAEAFF. This rearrangement joins TRBV7-8 to TRBJ1-1; 11 bases map to TRBD1. The CDR3 has 17 residues. The germline V gene has CDR1 SGHVS and CDR2 FQNEAQ. The trim removed 3 bases at V and 6 bases at J, leaving 12 bases unmatched. Based on the CDR3 plus reference TRBV7-8 and TRBJ1-1, the full variable domain is GAGVSQSPRYKVAKRGQDVALRCDPISGHVSLFWYQQALGQGPEFLTYFQNEAQLDKSGLPSDRFFAERPEGSVSTLKIQRTQQEDSAVYLCASSFRSLGQGAAEAFFGQGTRLTVV.

The chain carries TRBV6-5 and TRBJ1-2; 9 nucleotides agree with TRBD1. This CDR3 is 13 amino acids long. Trimming removed 5 bases from V and 6 bases from J; junction bases left unmatched: 4. Germline CDR1 and CDR2: MNHEY and SVGAGI. DNA of the CDR3: TGTGCCAGCAGTCCGGACAGGGGAGATGGCTACACCTTC. It codes for CASSPDRGDGYTF.

The V and J genes are TRBV15 and TRBJ2-7, with D uncertain. The germline V gene encodes CDR1 LNHNV and CDR2 YYDKDF (reference sequence). This CDR3 has 13 amino acids. V lost 2 bases, J lost 2 bases, and 7 bases lay in between. The CDR3 sequence is CATSRPDTYEQYF. Here the CDR3 DNA reads TGTGCCACCAGCAGACCTGACACCTACGAGCAGTACTTC.

The chain's CDR3 is CASSIGGGNQPQHF. For the CDR3, the DNA is TGTGCCAGCAGTATAGGGGGGGGCAATCAGCCCCAGCATTTT. The chain links TRBV6-5 to TRBJ1-5; the D gene is possibly TRBD1 (6 bases). V was cut by 5 bases and J by 2 bases, with 10 bases left in between. Germline V gives CDR1 MNHEY, CDR2 SVGAGI. The CDR3 sequence is 14 residues long.

This chain joins TRBV4-2 and TRBJ2-5; 10 nucleotides agree with TRBD1. With V trimmed by 1 base and J by 5 bases, 13 bases remained unmatched. From germline, CDR1 is LGHNA and CDR2 YNFKEQ. The CDR3 is 18 residues long. CDR3: CASSQVSTPGQGRETQYF. As DNA, the CDR3 is TGTGCCAGCAGCCAAGTTTCTACCCCGGGACAGGGGAGGGAGACCCAGTACTTC.

The chain couples TRBV19 to TRBJ1-2, with no clear D. CDR3 length: 15 residues. V lost 3 bases and J 8 bases, leaving 19 bases between the germline ends. Germline loops: CDR1 LNHDA, CDR2 SQIVND (reference sequence). Here the CDR3 reads CASSMKGLKNTGYTF. The CDR3 nucleotides are TGTGCCAGTAGTATGAAGGGCCTTAAAAACACCGGCTACACCTTC.

J is TRBJ1-5 and V is TRBV2; D uncertain. The V gene's germline CDR1 is SNHLY and CDR2 FYNNEI. The CDR3 extends over 14 amino acids. V dropped 4 bases and J dropped 0 bases, with 7 bases sitting between them. CDR3 region: CASSAAYSNQPQHF. The CDR3 bases are TGTGCCAGCAGTGCTGCCTATAGCAATCAGCCCCAGCATTTT.

CDR3 DNA: TGTGCCAGCAGTCCTGACAGGGTACAGCAGCCCCAGCATTTT. This encodes CASSPDRVQQPQHF. The V gene is TRBV2, the J gene TRBJ1-5; 7 bases line up with TRBD1. The CDR3 runs 14 residues. Germline CDR1 is SNHLY and CDR2 is FYNNEI. Losses at the gene ends were 5 bases for V and 7 bases for J; bases not matched to a gene: 8.

The chain combines TRBV19 with TRBJ1-1; weak D call: TRBD1 (6 bases). There are 17 residues in the CDR3. In germline, CDR1 is LNHDA, CDR2 SQIVND (reference sequence). V was trimmed by 0 bases and J by 4 bases, leaving 18 bases between them. The CDR3 loop reads CASSIDKGTHRGTEAFF. The CDR3 DNA sequence: TGTGCCAGTAGTATAGATAAGGGGACACACCGGGGCACTGAAGCTTTCTTT.

The chain couples TRBV27 to TRBJ1-1, with D unclear. Germline V CDR1 and CDR2: MNHEY, SMNVEV (reference sequence). V lost 6 bases, J lost 2 bases, and 22 bases lay in between. This CDR3 is 17 amino acids long. Here the CDR3 DNA reads TGTGCCAGCAGCCTCAGGCAGAGACTAGCGGGTAACACTGAAGCTTTCTTT. Translation gives CASSLRQRLAGNTEAFF.

The V call is TRBV11-3, the J call TRBJ2-7; 8 bases agree with TRBD1. This CDR3 has 13 residues. With V trimmed by 5 bases and J by 4 bases, 4 bases remained unmatched. The V gene's germline CDR1 is SGHNT and CDR2 YENEEA. This CDR3 is CASSRGQGYEQYF. CDR3 DNA sequence: TGTGCCAGCAGCCGAGGACAGGGTTACGAGCAGTACTTC.

CDR3 residues: CASSNTGTYGYTF. The CDR3 DNA reads as TGCGCCAGCAGTAATACAGGGACCTATGGCTACACCTTC. The J gene is TRBJ1-2, the V gene TRBV10-2; tentative D call: TRBD1 (6 bases). The V gene's germline CDR1 is WSHSY and CDR2 SAAADI. The CDR3 length is 13 residues. V lost 5 bases and J lost 4, with 11 bases in between.

The chain uses TRBV5-4 and TRBJ1-4, with 7 bases aligning to TRBD1. After removal of 0 bases from V and 6 bases from J, the junction contained 2 bases not matched to a gene. Germline CDR1 and CDR2: SGHNT and YYREEE (reference sequence). CDR3 length: 14 amino acids. CDR3 protein: CASSLVRGHEKLFF. The CDR3 region has the DNA TGTGCCAGCAGCTTGGTTAGGGGGCATGAAAAACTGTTTTTT.

Only a few counts were recorded for this clone. The rearrangement uses TRBV4-2 and TRBJ1-5; D not resolved. Trimming took 0 bases from V and 0 from J, leaving 6 bases between them. CDR1 is LGHNA, CDR2 YNFKEQ, per germline. The CDR3 is 15 residues long. The CDR3 DNA sequence: TGTGCCAGCAGCCAAGATGAGTATAGCAATCAGCCCCAGCATTTT. It encodes CASSQDEYSNQPQHF.

The genes are TRBV7-3 and TRBJ1-6; possibly TRBD1 for D (5 bases). Trimming shortened V by 5 bases and J by 7 bases, and 15 bases separated the two germline ends. Germline V gives CDR1 SGHTA, CDR2 FQGTGA. This CDR3 contains 15 residues. DNA of the CDR3: TGTGCCAGCAGCCCCGGTGGGGCGAGGAATTCACCCCTCCACTTT. As protein: CASSPGGARNSPLHF.

This clone appeared a few times. The rearrangement links TRBV12-5 to TRBJ1-2, with D possibly matching TRBD1 (5 bases). Per the germline V gene, CDR1 is LGHNT and CDR2 is FRNRAP. Trimming took 6 bases from V and 5 from J, leaving 22 bases between them. This CDR3 is built from 16 residues. Written as DNA, the CDR3 is TGTGCTAGTGGAGATCCTCCGGGACGCCTTACGTATGGCTACACCTTC. Its translation: CASGDPPGRLTYGYTF.

The chain employs TRBV27 and TRBJ1-5, with D uncertain. Germline CDR1 MNHEY, CDR2 SMNVEV (reference sequence). Trimming took 5 bases from V and 5 from J, leaving 19 bases between them. This CDR3 comprises 16 residues. As DNA, the CDR3 is TGTGCCAGCAGTCCTGAGTACATAACCGGCTATCAGCCCCAGCATTTT. It yields the protein CASSPEYITGYQPQHF.

The genes are TRBV19 and TRBJ2-1, with 11 bases fitting TRBD2. V was clipped by 6 bases and J by 8 bases; unmatched bases: 6. CDR1 and CDR2 from the germline V gene are LNHDA and SQIVND (reference sequence). The CDR3 runs 14 residues. CDR3 nucleotide sequence: TGTGCCAGTAGGAAGGGACTAGCGGCCCATGAGCAGTTCTTC. Translated: CASRKGLAAHEQFF.

The chain has TRBV9 and TRBJ2-2, with D possibly being TRBD1 (6 bases). This CDR3 comprises 14 residues. Germline CDR1 reads SGDLS; CDR2 reads YYNGEE. V was cut by 0 bases and J by 7 bases, with 10 bases left in between. The CDR3 nucleotides are TGTGCCAGCAGCGTAGTCAGGGGTAGCGGGGAGCTGTTTTTT. Encoded protein: CASSVVRGSGELFF.

This rearrangement joins TRBV11-3 to TRBJ2-5, with 8 nucleotides matching TRBD1. With V trimmed by 5 bases and J by 4 bases, 3 bases remained unmatched. Germline assignment: CDR1 SGHNT and CDR2 YENEEA. The length of the CDR3 is 13 residues. Written as DNA, the CDR3 is TGTGCCAGCAGCGTCGGACAGGGAGAGACCCAGTACTTC. Its protein product is CASSVGQGETQYF.